These T cell receptor beta chains were read from a single sample in a study of cytomegalovirus exposure and HLA in healthy donors. Some clones are missing from TCRdb's copy, which holds only in-frame ones; the method was immunoSEQ multiplex PCR. The data hold 150,000 to 200,000 clones, with over 70% observed a single time. Sequenced: PBMCs. Receptors were obtained from a female donor in good health and CMV-seronegative. Both conserved end residues are part of each CDR3. The order of the fields is J gene, D gene, V gene, clone size, CDR3 DNA, CDR3 protein. D genes are given only for firm matches. Rows may omit the clone size; those that give it use once, few, many or a size class.

j_call: TRBJ2-1; d_call: TRBD2; v_call: TRBV2; clone_size: -; cdr3_nt: TGTGCCAGCAGGGGTCCCGGGACTAGGTGGGTCAATGAGCAGTTCTTC; cdr3_aa: CASRGPGTRWVNEQFF
j_call: TRBJ2-3; d_call: -; v_call: TRBV27; clone_size: -; cdr3_nt: TGTGCCAGCAGTTTACGGGTCCAGCGGGTCACTAGCACAGATACGCAGTATTTT; cdr3_aa: CASSLRVQRVTSTDTQYF
j_call: TRBJ2-1; d_call: -; v_call: TRBV7-3; clone_size: -; cdr3_nt: TGTGCCAGCAGCTTGGTTGACAGATACAATGAGCAGTTCTTC; cdr3_aa: CASSLVDRYNEQFF
j_call: TRBJ1-1; d_call: -; v_call: TRBV19; clone_size: -; cdr3_nt: TGTGCCAGTACCAGGGGGAACACTGAAGCTTTCTTT; cdr3_aa: CASTRGNTEAFF
j_call: TRBJ2-1; d_call: -; v_call: TRBV5-4; clone_size: -; cdr3_nt: TGTGCCAGCAGCACGACAGGTGGGGGACATGAGCATTTCTTC; cdr3_aa: CASSTTGGGHEHFF
j_call: TRBJ2-3; d_call: -; v_call: TRBV19; clone_size: -; cdr3_nt: TGTGCCAGTAGTGTTACTAGCACAGATACGCAGTATTTT; cdr3_aa: CASSVTSTDTQYF
j_call: TRBJ1-3; d_call: -; v_call: TRBV5-6; clone_size: -; cdr3_nt: TGTGCCAGCAGACTCTCCAACTCTGGAAACACCATATATTTT; cdr3_aa: CASRLSNSGNTIYF
j_call: TRBJ1-3; d_call: -; v_call: TRBV30; clone_size: -; cdr3_nt: TGTGCCTGGAGTGGAGACAGGTCCGGCATATATTTT; cdr3_aa: CAWSGDRSGIYF
j_call: TRBJ2-7; d_call: -; v_call: TRBV2; clone_size: -; cdr3_nt: TGTGCCAGCAGTGGGTCTACGAGCTACGAGCAGTACTTC; cdr3_aa: CASSGSTSYEQYF
j_call: TRBJ1-6; d_call: -; v_call: TRBV9; clone_size: -; cdr3_nt: TGTGCCAGCAGCGTAGAGGTCCAGGGTGGGTCACCCCTCCACTTT; cdr3_aa: CASSVEVQGGSPLHF
j_call: TRBJ2-2; d_call: TRBD2; v_call: TRBV7-3; clone_size: once; cdr3_nt: TGTGCCAGCAGCGCCGGAGCGGGGGGGGGCACCGGGGAGCTGTTTTTT; cdr3_aa: CASSAGAGGGTGELFF
j_call: TRBJ2-1; d_call: -; v_call: TRBV15; clone_size: -; cdr3_nt: TGTGCCACCAGCAGAAACCTGGGGGCAGGGAACTACAATGAGCAGTTCTTC; cdr3_aa: CATSRNLGAGNYNEQFF
j_call: TRBJ2-7; d_call: TRBD2; v_call: TRBV7-2; clone_size: -; cdr3_nt: TGTGCCAGCAGCTTAGGAGTCCTAGCGGGAGCCGGTTACGAGCAGTACTTC; cdr3_aa: CASSLGVLAGAGYEQYF
j_call: TRBJ2-7; d_call: TRBD1; v_call: TRBV7-2; clone_size: -; cdr3_nt: TGTGCCAGCAGCTTATCGACAGGGGGCCTCTCCTCCTACGAGCAGTACTTC; cdr3_aa: CASSLSTGGLSSYEQYF
j_call: TRBJ1-2; d_call: TRBD1; v_call: TRBV19; clone_size: -; cdr3_nt: TGTGCCAGTAGCGTACAGGGGACTAACTATGGCTACACCTTC; cdr3_aa: CASSVQGTNYGYTF